The clone carrying this T cell receptor beta chain has just a few counts. No antigen is known for it. The sample originates from a study of early T cells in non-severe SARS-CoV-2 infection. Broader study findings: VDJdb matching, biased toward anti-spike CD8 responses, missed private and CD4 specificities.

Each single cDNA molecule received a unique molecular identifier. Using its own MiXCR run on the 5' RACE reads, TCRdb lists one record per CDR3 protein. Among tens of thousands of distinct CDR3 sequences listed, roughly 10% were seen once. From germline, CDR1 is GTSNPN and CDR2 SVGIG (reference sequence). Trimming removed 0 bases at V and 12 bases at J, with 12 bases between. The CDR3 sequence is 11 residues long. The clonotype comes from an adult who was a healthcare worker with PCR-confirmed SARS-CoV-2 infection or an uninfected control (not recorded which). Material: whole blood. The V and J genes are TRBV30 and TRBJ2-7; possible D gene TRBD2, 5 bases. In DNA form, the CDR3 reads TGTGCCTGGAGTGTACAAGCGGTTCGGTACTTC. It yields the protein CAWSVQAVRYF.